A selection of T cell receptor beta chains follows, all from one sample in a study of human T cells and chemical hapten exposure. From the RACE reads, TCRdb called clonotypes with MiXCR, one entry per CDR3 protein. The sample lists some 180,000 distinct CDR3 sequences; about a fifth were seen once. This sample comprised whole blood, obtained in connection with sensitization to the hapten diphenylcyclopropenone (DPC). The source is a woman aged 45-65 years with alopecia areata. Some clones in this sample may be carry-over from other donors' samples. Both conserved end residues are trimmed from each CDR3. Not all rows give a size; the values are once, few, many and, for expanded clones, a class.

CDR3 protein	clone size	J gene	V gene
ASSLAGRREETQY	few	TRBJ2-5	TRBV5-1
ASSVSWGEQY	few	TRBJ2-7	TRBV5-6
ASSFTGSVLT	-	TRBJ2-6	TRBV5-6
ASSPGTGRNEQY	few	TRBJ2-7	TRBV6-5
SGITVSNYGYT	few	TRBJ1-2	TRBV29-1
ASSLTGTYYGYT	few	TRBJ1-2	TRBV6-5
ASSQLLYTDTQY	few	TRBJ2-3	TRBV14
SVDLEAF	-	TRBJ1-1	TRBV29-1
ASSQDLGSSSSTDTQY	-	TRBJ2-3	TRBV4-1
ASRNSGGPYEQY	-	TRBJ2-7	TRBV14
ASSWDRTSAF	few	TRBJ1-1	TRBV5-6
SVGQKETQY	few	TRBJ2-5	TRBV29-1
SAVEGSNYGYT	-	TRBJ1-2	TRBV29-1
ASSPSGQFHSYNEQF	few	TRBJ2-1	TRBV27
ASSPTAGTAHEKLF	few	TRBJ1-4	TRBV7-9
ASNRDRVIEKLF	few	TRBJ1-4	TRBV28
ASTPSGIRAKNIQY	-	TRBJ2-4	TRBV11-2
SAGTSGYYEQY	few	TRBJ2-7	TRBV20-1
ASSQEAGSSYEQY	-	TRBJ2-7	TRBV14
ASREILIRNTEAF	-	TRBJ1-1	TRBV6-1
ASSQAAGWGTEAF	-	TRBJ1-1	TRBV4-2
SVEVGGADTQY	few	TRBJ2-3	TRBV29-1
ASSQVGRDAEQY	few	TRBJ2-7	TRBV6-5
AIRGGVQWTEAF	few	TRBJ1-1	TRBV10-3
ASSQDPVYEQY	-	TRBJ2-7	TRBV27
ASSQARQAEAF	few	TRBJ1-1	TRBV3-1
SADRLTSGNTIY	few	TRBJ1-3	TRBV29-1
ASSQGFSANQPQH	few	TRBJ1-5	TRBV3-1
ASSLFETGANYGYT	-	TRBJ1-2	TRBV5-5
ASTGSTDTQY	few	TRBJ2-3	TRBV6-5
ASSELRELDEQF	medium-sized	TRBJ2-1	TRBV2
SAAHAGREGPPLYYEQY	few	TRBJ2-7	TRBV20-1
ASSPGGGEQF	few	TRBJ2-1	TRBV11-2
AIRDISGRTDTQY	-	TRBJ2-3	TRBV10-3
ASSPLGYNEQF	few	TRBJ2-1	TRBV18
SVSVGADTQY	-	TRBJ2-3	TRBV29-1
ASSTTPVGSPYNEQF	once	TRBJ2-1	TRBV5-1
ASSLQHRREQY	-	TRBJ2-7	TRBV7-8
ASSLDWRTDTQY	-	TRBJ2-3	TRBV5-1
ASSFGSGSETQY	-	TRBJ2-5	TRBV5-1
ASNPPRTTNTGELF	-	TRBJ2-2	TRBV2
ASSLVQGAATEAF	-	TRBJ1-1	TRBV3-1
ASSQTGTATEAF	-	TRBJ1-1	TRBV3-1